This TCR beta chain was documented in a study of identical twins. The CDR3 loop spans 16 amino acids. Germline CDR1 SEHNR, CDR2 FQNEAQ (reference sequence). V was trimmed by 5 bases and J by 7 bases, leaving 21 bases between them. TCRdb analysed the 5' RACE reads with MiXCR anew, one entry per CDR3 protein. The table lists about 240,000 distinct CDR3 sequences, over 9.5% of them singletons. This clonotype was found a few times. The data were also submitted as part of a second study, on yellow fever vaccine responses in identical twins.

Sequenced sample: memory (CD45RO+) T cells sorted from blood. The chain employs TRBV7-9 and TRBJ2-1; no definite D call. The sequence was obtained from a woman between 18 and 29 years old in good health. The CDR3 here is CASSTRLLRIGNEQFF. The CDR3 DNA reads as TGTGCCAGCAGCACTCGACTGTTACGAATAGGGAATGAGCAGTTCTTC.